Below are 28 T cell receptor beta chains sequenced from a single sample in a study of a mutant IDH1 vaccine in newly diagnosed glioma. These receptors' antigens are unknown. Regarding time point: week 5, during vaccination. It was 300 ug of mutant IDH1 20-mer peptide that made up each vaccine dose, given with topical imiquimod. This table comes from immunoSEQ multiplex PCR, and its TCRdb copy is limited to in-frame clones, with some not included. The sample includes about 58,000 clones, about 81% of them seen just once. Sequenced here: PBMCs, sampled from a glioma patient whose treatment included an IDH1 peptide vaccine. These receptors all come from a woman in her forties or fifties with glioma.

V is TRBV7-9 and J is TRBJ2-1; TRBD1 aligns across 8 bases. J was trimmed by 7 bases and V by 4 bases; bases with no gene match: 9. This CDR3 region has 15 residues. Per the germline V gene, CDR1 is SEHNR and CDR2 is FQNEAQ (reference sequence). The CDR3 loop is CASSSRTGRLNEQFF. CDR3 DNA sequence: TGTGCCAGCAGCTCTCGGACAGGGAGACTAAATGAGCAGTTCTTC.

This clone was detected only a few times. DNA of the CDR3: TGTGCCAGCAGCTTAGAAGGGGTGGAGAACACTGAAGCTTTCTTT. Translated, it gives CASSLEGVENTEAFF. The rearrangement links TRBV7-6 to TRBJ1-1; TRBD1 is a possible D gene (5 bases). Germline-derived CDR1 and CDR2 are SGHVS and FNYEAQ. CDR3 length: 15 residues. V lost 1 base and J lost 1, with 10 bases in between.

The chain carries TRBV19 and TRBJ2-7; possibly TRBD1 for D (6 bases). The CDR3 loop spans 14 amino acids. CDR1 and CDR2 from the germline V gene are LNHDA and SQIVND (reference sequence). V was shortened by 3 bases and J by 4 bases, with 13 bases between the two germline ends. CDR3 amino acids: CASSMAGADYEQYF. CDR3 nucleotide sequence: TGTGCCAGTAGTATGGCAGGGGCTGATTACGAGCAGTACTTC.

V usage is TRBV5-5 and J usage is TRBJ2-5, with TRBD2 matching 9 bases. The CDR3 totals 15 residues. The ends lost 2 bases at V and 5 bases at J; junction bases unmatched: 7. Germline V lookup: CDR1 SGHKS, CDR2 YYEKEE (reference sequence). CDR3 DNA: TGTGCCAGCAGCTTCCAGCGGGGGGTGGGGGAGACCCAGTACTTC. Amino acids: CASSFQRGVGETQYF.

This clone was seen a single time. The chain has TRBV6-6 and TRBJ2-5; D possibly corresponds to TRBD1 (5 bases). Germline values: CDR1 MNHNY, CDR2 SVGAGI (reference sequence). The CDR3 sequence is 14 residues long. V was clipped by 0 bases and J by 5 bases, with 10 bases between them. The CDR3 coding sequence is TGTGCCAGCAGTTACTCGACAGAAGGGGAGACCCAGTACTTC. It translates to CASSYSTEGETQYF.

The chain employs TRBV10-3 and TRBJ1-3; D gene ambiguous. CDR3 size: 13 residues. V dropped 11 bases and J dropped 8 bases, with 19 bases sitting between them. From germline, CDR1 is ENHRY and CDR2 SYGVKD. CDR3 coding DNA: TGTGCCCCTTTTGGGGTTGTGTCAGACACCATATATTTT. Its protein product is CAPFGVVSDTIYF.

In its sample, this clone was seen once. The chain joins TRBV4-3 to TRBJ2-5; D assignment may be TRBD1 or TRBD2 (5 bases each). The CDR3 loop spans 13 amino acids. CDR1 is LGHNA and CDR2 is YSLEER in the germline V gene. V lost 4 bases and J lost 5, with 11 bases in between. The CDR3 DNA sequence: TGCGCCAGCAGCCCCCAAGAGGGGGAGACCCAGTACTTC. The encoded protein is CASSPQEGETQYF.

The rearrangement joins TRBV6-4 to TRBJ2-3; maybe TRBD1 (5 bases). Germline values: CDR1 MRHNA, CDR2 SNTAGT. The CDR3 has 13 amino acids. V was pared by 3 bases and J by 2 bases, with 6 bases between. CDR3 sequence (DNA): TGTGCCAGCAGTGAGGGGCACACAGATACGCAGTATTTT. This gives the protein CASSEGHTDTQYF.

V and J are TRBV18 and TRBJ1-2, with D unclear. The germline CDR1 and CDR2 sequences are KGHSH and LQKENI. Trimming cost V 3 bases and J 6 bases, with 20 bases left between them. CDR3 length: 16 amino acids. Here the CDR3 DNA reads TGTGCCAGCTCACCGACTTCGGCAGCCCGTACCAATGGCTACACCTTC. It is translated as CASSPTSAARTNGYTF.

The chain couples TRBV29-1 to TRBJ2-5; D unclear. The germline gives CDR1 SQVTM, CDR2 ANQGSEA. The CDR3 is 12 amino acids. V dropped 3 bases and J dropped 5 bases, with 10 bases sitting between them. Here the CDR3 DNA reads TGCAGCGTTGATCCGGGTGGGGAGACCCAGTACTTC. Protein: CSVDPGGETQYF. Together with reference TRBV29-1 and TRBJ2-5, the CDR3 gives the full variable domain: SAVISQKPSRDICQRGTSLTIQCQVDSQVTMMFWYRQQPGQSLTLIATANQGSEATYESGFVIDKFPISRPNLTFSTLTVSNMSPEDSSIYLCSVDPGGETQYFGPGTRLLVL.

The V call is TRBV11-3, the J call TRBJ2-5; no definite D call. CDR3 length equals 13 residues. Trimming stripped 1 base from V and 4 bases from J, with 7 bases between. The germline CDR1 and CDR2 sequences are SGHNT and YENEEA. In DNA form, the CDR3 reads TGTGCCAGCAGCTTAGCAAGGTTAGAGACCCAGTACTTC. This gives the protein CASSLARLETQYF.

This chain joins TRBV7-2 and TRBJ1-2; D possibly corresponds to TRBD1 (5 bases). The ends were cut back, 1 base at V and 7 bases at J, with 16 bases in the middle. CDR1 is SGHTA and CDR2 is FQGNSA in the germline V gene. CDR3 length: 15 residues. The CDR3: CASSLDGRAGPGYTF. Written as DNA, the CDR3 is TGTGCCAGCAGCTTAGATGGTCGGGCAGGGCCTGGCTACACCTTC.

DNA for the CDR3: TGTGCCAGCAGCTTCTCGACAAACACTGAAGCTTTCTTT. Encoded protein: CASSFSTNTEAFF. The chain employs TRBV7-9 and TRBJ1-1; D is unresolved. V dropped 3 bases and J dropped 2 bases, with 7 bases sitting between them. Looked up from germline, CDR1 is SEHNR and CDR2 is FQNEAQ (reference sequence). This CDR3 spans 13 amino acids.

The V call is TRBV5-1, the J call TRBJ2-1, with 9 positions matching TRBD1. The V segment lost 4 bases and the J segment 11 bases; nucleotides outside the gene matches: 10. The CDR3 sequence is 14 residues long. The germline CDR1 and CDR2 sequences are SGHRS and YFSETQ. CDR3 loop: CASSLGTGNNQQFF. CDR3 coding DNA: TGCGCCAGCAGCCTTGGGACAGGGAATAATCAGCAGTTCTTC.

The V and J genes are TRBV11-3 and TRBJ2-2, with 10 positions matching TRBD2. This CDR3 contains 17 residues. CDR1 and CDR2 (germline): SGHNT, YENEEA. The V and J ends lost 4 bases and 1 base, in that order; junction bases with no gene match: 6. For the CDR3, the DNA is TGTGCCAGCAGCTCCCAGCGGGGGGGCCTGAACACCGGGGAGCTGTTTTTT. This translates into CASSSQRGGLNTGELFF.

The chain employs TRBV18 and TRBJ1-1; no definite D call. The germline V gene has CDR1 KGHSH and CDR2 LQKENI. V was shortened by 1 base and J by 5 bases, with 5 bases between the two germline ends. The CDR3 totals 12 residues. The CDR3 loop reads CASSPRETEAFF. CDR3 sequence (DNA): TGTGCCAGCTCACCACGGGAGACTGAAGCTTTCTTT.

The chain employs TRBV5-8 and TRBJ1-2; 9 bases align to TRBD1. CDR3 length equals 15 residues. Looked up from germline, CDR1 is SGHTS and CDR2 is YDEGEE. Germline trimming cut 7 bases from V and 5 bases from J; bases unmatched to any gene: 12. In DNA form, the CDR3 reads TGTGCCAGCTGGCCTGGGGACAGGGTTTTTTATGGCTACACCTTC. As protein: CASWPGDRVFYGYTF. The whole variable domain, filled in from reference TRBV5-8 and TRBJ1-2, reads EAGVTQSPTHLIKTRGQQATLRCSPISGHTSVYWYQQALGLGLQFLLWYDEGEERNRGNFPPRFSGRQFPNYSSELNVNALELEDSALYLCASWPGDRVFYGYTFGSGTRLTVV.

The chain joins TRBV9 to TRBJ1-5; D call uncertain. Trimming took 0 bases from V and 0 from J, leaving 7 bases between them. This CDR3 contains 15 residues. Germline V CDR1 and CDR2: SGDLS, YYNGEE. Here the CDR3 reads CASSVGGYSNQPQHF. The CDR3 DNA follows: TGTGCCAGCAGCGTAGGAGGATATAGCAATCAGCCCCAGCATTTT.

This chain links TRBV6-1 with TRBJ2-3; 7 nucleotides align to TRBD1. V was clipped by 0 bases and J by 4 bases; unmatched bases: 1. This CDR3 region has 14 residues. In germline, CDR1 is MNHNS, CDR2 SASEGT. The CDR3, as DNA: TGTGCCAGCAGTGAAGCCACAGGGGCAGATACGCAGTATTTT. As protein: CASSEATGADTQYF.

The rearrangement joins TRBV4-1 to TRBJ2-7; a weak D match, TRBD1 (6 bases). V was trimmed by 6 bases and J by 2 bases, leaving 11 bases between them. Germline V lookup: CDR1 MGHRA, CDR2 YSYEKL. The CDR3 runs 13 residues. The CDR3 DNA reads TGCGCCAGCAGACAGGGTCCTCCCTACGAGCAGTACTTC. Translated: CASRQGPPYEQYF.

The chain joins TRBV5-1 to TRBJ2-7; 9 bases agree with TRBD1. CDR3 length: 13 residues. Germline loops: CDR1 SGHRS, CDR2 YFSETQ. Germline trimming cut 2 bases from V and 5 bases from J; bases unmatched to any gene: 2. The chain's CDR3 is CASSLGQGNEQYF. For the CDR3, the DNA is TGCGCCAGCAGCTTAGGACAGGGGAACGAGCAGTACTTC. The whole variable domain, remainder taken from reference TRBV5-1 and TRBJ2-7, is KAGVTQTPRYLIKTRGQQVTLSCSPISGHRSVSWYQQTPGQGLQFLFEYFSETQRNKGNFPGRFSGRQFSNSRSEMNVSTLELGDSALYLCASSLGQGNEQYFGPGTRLTVT.

The chain combines TRBV19 with TRBJ1-6; D is uncertain. CDR1 and CDR2 (germline): LNHDA, SQIVND (reference sequence). V was shortened by 9 bases and J by 0 bases, with 9 bases between the two germline ends. The CDR3 sequence is 14 residues long. CDR3 DNA sequence: TGTGCCAGCACGTATAACTCCTATAATTCACCCCTCCACTTT. Translated, it gives CASTYNSYNSPLHF.

The V and J genes are TRBV27 and TRBJ1-3, with D maybe TRBD1 (6 bases). Germline V gene data show CDR1 as MNHEY and CDR2 as SMNVEV (reference sequence). The CDR3 consists of 14 residues. The V end lost 6 bases, the J end lost 3 bases, and 12 bases lay between the germline ends. The CDR3 here is CASSAGAGGNTIYF. The CDR3 coding sequence is TGTGCCAGCAGCGCAGGGGCAGGTGGAAACACCATATATTTT.

The chain has TRBV18 and TRBJ2-7; 8 nucleotides match TRBD1. J lost 0 bases, V lost 5 bases, and 0 bases had no gene match. There are 13 residues in the CDR3. CDR1 is KGHSH, CDR2 LQKENI, per germline. CDR3 sequence (DNA): TGTGCCAGCTCAACAGGGGGCTCCTACGAGCAGTACTTC. It codes for CASSTGGSYEQYF.

The chain carries TRBV6-5 and TRBJ1-1, with 7 positions matching TRBD1. The CDR3 sequence is 15 residues long. Germline V gives CDR1 MNHEY, CDR2 SVGAGI. V lost 2 bases to trimming and J lost 4 bases; unmatched junction nucleotides: 7. The CDR3 spells CASSYKLQGSTEAFF. The DNA for the CDR3 is TGTGCCAGCAGTTACAAATTACAGGGGAGCACTGAAGCTTTCTTT.

The gene calls are TRBV19 and TRBJ1-2; a weak D match, TRBD1 (6 bases). Per germline, CDR1 LNHDA and CDR2 SQIVND (reference sequence). Trimming took off 5 bases at V and 5 bases at J, with 18 bases between the two ends. The CDR3 length is 15 residues. The CDR3 region has the DNA TGTGCCAGTAGTGTCGACAGGCGAGCGATGTATGGCTACACCTTC. It is translated as CASSVDRRAMYGYTF.

This chain connects TRBV6-5 to TRBJ1-1, with D uncertain. V was pared by 2 bases and J by 7 bases, with 11 bases between. The CDR3 covers 13 residues. The germline V gene has CDR1 MNHEY and CDR2 SVGAGI. The chain's CDR3 is CASSYGLDGEAFF. CDR3 bases: TGTGCCAGCAGTTACGGCCTTGACGGTGAAGCTTTCTTT.

A word on this clone: One end of the junction does not line up with germline, which may come from a read error. The chain links TRBV5-6 to TRBJ1-1; D gene uncertain. The CDR3 sequence is 12 residues long. The germline gives CDR1 SGHDT, CDR2 YYEEEE. CDR3 residues: CASSLGTILTEF. CDR3 bases: TGTGCCAGCAGCTTGGGAACAATCCTCACTGAGTTT.